This TCR beta chain is drawn from a study of T cell responses to AZD1222 COVID-19 vaccine. Study context: Analyses pooled second doses at about 4 or about 12 weeks.

This CDR3 comprises 15 residues. Germline CDR1 MNHEY, CDR2 SVGAGI. Trimming left V 7 bases short and J 0 bases short, with 10 bases between. The protocol was immunoSEQ multiplex PCR, while the TCRdb copy is restricted to in-frame clones and leaves out a portion. The sample shows 180,000 or so clones, approximately 92% of them seen only once. The source is an adult in good health. Sequences were derived from peripheral blood, sampled on day 0 of AZD1222 vaccination. V usage is TRBV6-5 and J usage is TRBJ1-6; D remains unclear. As DNA, the CDR3 is TGTGCCAGCACCCGCCTGAGCTCCTATAATTCACCCCTCCACTTT. Amino acids: CASTRLSSYNSPLHF.